Only a few counts were recorded for the clone carrying this T cell receptor (beta chain). Together with a sample-barcoded 5' primer, a J-beta primer mix was included in a second PCR lasting roughly 6 to 12 cycles. A template-switch adaptor containing 12 random nucleotides labeled each cDNA molecule. Each CDR3 protein gets one entry after TCRdb re-called the 5' RACE reads with MiXCR. The sample includes about 1.8 million distinct CDR3 sequences, around half of them seen just once. This sample is drawn from a study of blood T cells in healthy people across ages. Sequencing was done on a sample of blood. The TCR originated in a woman aged 40-49 years in good health.

The CDR3 sequence is CSASTNRGGTDTQYF. The CDR3 DNA reads as TGCAGTGCTTCGACTAACAGGGGCGGCACAGATACGCAGTATTTT. The chain recombines TRBV20-1 with TRBJ2-3; the match to TRBD1 covers 7 bases. The germline CDR1 and CDR2 sequences are DFQATT and SNEGSKA (reference sequence). This CDR3 has 15 amino acids. The ends lost 5 bases at V and 1 base at J; junction bases unmatched: 9.